This T cell receptor beta chain was recorded in a study of blood T cell repertoires in COVID-19 (dated by TCRdb to 2020 to 2021). Some background on the complete study: Samples covering the acute and convalescent phases of COVID-19 were provided by collaborators in the United States, Italy and Spain. The prospective study material was composed of cDNA or gDNA derived from T cells, B-cell-depleted T cells, or PBMCs. Deeply sampled blood TCRbeta repertoires from subjects exposed to, actively infected with, or recovered from COVID-19 were included in the dataset. The repertoires were released in a freely available public database intended as a resource for research on the immune response to SARS-CoV-2. The samples were drawn from two sources: the first 160 participants of the ongoing ImmuneRACE study, and over 1,000 subjects contributed by 6 global collaborators. The sample metadata nearly always contained a de-identified subject ID, COVID-19 status, age in years and sex. HLA class I and class II types, where available, came from metadata supplied by the sample provider rather than from assay-based typing.

The study at large found these results: How much clinical and demographic metadata was included differed by source and by participant, and the metadata was provided uncurated.

For CDR1 and CDR2, the germline V gene lists SGHTA and FQGNSA. The trim is 4 bases for V and 1 base for J, with a gap of 13 bases between the germline ends. The CDR3 contains 16 residues, cysteine and phenylalanine counted. The sequence is cut down to CDR3 DNA, 48 bases in frame from base 1. Each collaborating institution followed its own protocols to collect whole blood in K2EDTA tubes. Collaborator samples were shipped for TCRbeta analysis as frozen whole blood, isolated PBMCs, or DNA extracted from either sample type. Worth noting for this clone: It lacks a known antigen. Qualities for individual bases were not recorded, and no much larger clone is one base off.

TCRbeta CDR3 regions were amplified from genomic DNA using the immunoSEQ Assay, a bias-controlled multiplex PCR. On the authors' methods: The number of nucleated cells in each sample was estimated from the amplification of reference gene primers within the assay. To quantify the absolute abundance of each unique TCRbeta CDR3 rearrangement, sequence reads were collapsed and filtered. For each sample, productive Simpson clonality was calculated as the square root of Simpson's diversity index across productive rearrangements. Entries here come from immuneACCESS through TCRdb and include only in-frame sequences with V and J called. Some clones fail to appear in such tables; in the studies checked, an unresolved V gene covers under half of the shortfall, and the cause of the remainder is unknown. The DNA was the basis for D and trimming; V, J and clone size are from that table. This sample comprises about 29,000 clones, 85% to 90% of them detected only once. The top ten hold roughly 22% of the sample.

Sequencing was done on a sample of peripheral blood. The clonotype originates from a human donor with active COVID-19. The donor label of this sample is uncertain. The receptor chain draws on TRBV7-2 and TRBJ2-2; the D region possibly corresponds to TRBD2 (6 bases align). The CDR3 protein sequence reads: CASSSRIAENTGELFF. The DNA sequence reads TGTGCCAGCAGCTCAAGGATAGCGGAGAACACCGGGGAGCTGTTTTTT.